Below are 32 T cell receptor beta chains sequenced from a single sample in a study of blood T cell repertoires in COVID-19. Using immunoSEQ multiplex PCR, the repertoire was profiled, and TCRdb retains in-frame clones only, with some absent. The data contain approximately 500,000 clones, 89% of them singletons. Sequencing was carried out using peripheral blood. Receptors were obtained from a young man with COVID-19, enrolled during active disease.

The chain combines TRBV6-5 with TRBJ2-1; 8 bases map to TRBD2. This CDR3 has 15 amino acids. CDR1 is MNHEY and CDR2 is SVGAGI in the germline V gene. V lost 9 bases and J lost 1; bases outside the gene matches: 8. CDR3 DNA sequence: TGTGCCAGTGGGGGAGCGGGGGAATCCTACAATGAGCAGTTCTTC. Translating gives CASGGAGESYNEQFF.

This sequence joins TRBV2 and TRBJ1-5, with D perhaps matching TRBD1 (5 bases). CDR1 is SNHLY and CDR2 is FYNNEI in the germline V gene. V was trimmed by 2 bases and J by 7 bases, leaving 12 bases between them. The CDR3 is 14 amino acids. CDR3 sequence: CASSEFRVGQPQHF. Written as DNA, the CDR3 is TGTGCCAGCAGTGAATTCAGGGTCGGGCAGCCCCAGCATTTT. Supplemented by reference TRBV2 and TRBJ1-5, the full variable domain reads EPEVTQTPSHQVTQMGQEVILRCVPISNHLYFYWYRQILGQKVEFLVSFYNNEISEKSEIFDDQFSVERPDGSNFTLKIRSTKLEDSAMYFCASSEFRVGQPQHFGDGTRLSIL.

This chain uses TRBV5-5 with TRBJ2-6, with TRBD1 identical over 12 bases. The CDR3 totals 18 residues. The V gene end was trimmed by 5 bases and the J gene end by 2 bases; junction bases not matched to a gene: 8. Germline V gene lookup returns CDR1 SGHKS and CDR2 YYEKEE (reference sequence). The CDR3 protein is CASRVTGTGGAGANVLTF. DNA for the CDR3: TGTGCCAGCAGAGTCACCGGGACAGGGGGCGCTGGGGCCAACGTCCTGACTTTC.

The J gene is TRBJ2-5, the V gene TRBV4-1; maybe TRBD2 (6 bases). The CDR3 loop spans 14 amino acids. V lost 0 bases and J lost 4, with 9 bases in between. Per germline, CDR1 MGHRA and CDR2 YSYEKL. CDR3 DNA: TGCGCCAGCAGCCAAGACGGGAGTAGAGAGACCCAGTACTTC. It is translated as CASSQDGSRETQYF.

The CDR3 DNA reads as TGTGCCAGCAGCTGGGGGGGGGACGCCCGTCCACATGAGCAGTTCTTC. Its protein product is CASSWGGDARPHEQFF. V and J are TRBV27 and TRBJ2-1; 7 bases match TRBD2. Looked up from germline, CDR1 is MNHEY and CDR2 is SMNVEV (reference sequence). CDR3 length: 16 amino acids. V dropped 6 bases and J dropped 8; count of bases not matched to a gene: 16.

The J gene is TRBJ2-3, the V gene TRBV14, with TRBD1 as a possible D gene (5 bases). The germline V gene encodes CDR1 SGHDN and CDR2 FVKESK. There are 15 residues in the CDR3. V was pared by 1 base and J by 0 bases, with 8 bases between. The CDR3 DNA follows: TGTGCCAGCAGCCAAGGGACATTTAGCACAGATACGCAGTATTTT. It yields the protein CASSQGTFSTDTQYF.

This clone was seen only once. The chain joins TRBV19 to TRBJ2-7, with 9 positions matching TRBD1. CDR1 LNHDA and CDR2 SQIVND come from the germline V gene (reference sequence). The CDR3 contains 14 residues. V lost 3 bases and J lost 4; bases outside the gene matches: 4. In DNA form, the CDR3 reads TGTGCCAGTAGTATCCGGGACAGGGATTACGAGCAGTACTTC. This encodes CASSIRDRDYEQYF.

CDR3 nucleotide sequence: TGCGCCAGCAGCTTGGAACTAGCGGGAGTAGGTACAGATACGCAGTATTTT. Amino acid sequence: CASSLELAGVGTDTQYF. This sequence joins TRBV5-1 and TRBJ2-3; 11 bases are a match to TRBD2. Germline lookup yields CDR1 SGHRS and CDR2 YFSETQ. The length of the CDR3 is 17 residues. Germline trimming cut 0 bases from V and 3 bases from J; bases unmatched to any gene: 6.

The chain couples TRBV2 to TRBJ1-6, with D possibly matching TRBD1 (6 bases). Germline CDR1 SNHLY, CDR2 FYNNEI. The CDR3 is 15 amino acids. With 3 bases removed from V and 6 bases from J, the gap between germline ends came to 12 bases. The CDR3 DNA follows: TGTGCCAGCAGTGACCAGGGGCAAAGTAATTCACCCCTCCACTTT. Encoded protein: CASSDQGQSNSPLHF.

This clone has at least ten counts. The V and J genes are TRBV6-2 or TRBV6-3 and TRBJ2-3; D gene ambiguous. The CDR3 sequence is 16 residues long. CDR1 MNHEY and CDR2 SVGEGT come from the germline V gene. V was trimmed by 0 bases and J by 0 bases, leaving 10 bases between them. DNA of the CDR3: TGTGCCAGCAGTTACTCGGCCAACCCTAGCACAGATACGCAGTATTTT. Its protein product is CASSYSANPSTDTQYF.

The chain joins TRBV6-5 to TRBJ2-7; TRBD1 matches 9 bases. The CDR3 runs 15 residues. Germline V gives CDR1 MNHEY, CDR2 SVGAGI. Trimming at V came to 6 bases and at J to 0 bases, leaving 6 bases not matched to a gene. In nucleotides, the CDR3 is TGTGCCAGCAGCCGAGACAGGGGGAGCTCCTACGAGCAGTACTTC. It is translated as CASSRDRGSSYEQYF.

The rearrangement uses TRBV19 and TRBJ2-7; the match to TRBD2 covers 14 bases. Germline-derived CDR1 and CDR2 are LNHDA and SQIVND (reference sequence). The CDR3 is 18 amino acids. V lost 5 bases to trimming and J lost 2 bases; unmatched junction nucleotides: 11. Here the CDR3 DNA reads TGTGCCAGTAGTCACCCCCGGACTAGCGGGAGGACCCCCTACGAGCAGTACTTC. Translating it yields CASSHPRTSGRTPYEQYF.

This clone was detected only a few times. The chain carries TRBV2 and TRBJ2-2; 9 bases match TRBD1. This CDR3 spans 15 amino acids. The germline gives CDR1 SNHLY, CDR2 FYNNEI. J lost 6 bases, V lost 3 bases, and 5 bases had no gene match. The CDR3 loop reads CASSDGQGRAGELFF. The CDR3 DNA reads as TGTGCCAGCAGTGACGGACAGGGGAGGGCCGGGGAGCTGTTTTTT.

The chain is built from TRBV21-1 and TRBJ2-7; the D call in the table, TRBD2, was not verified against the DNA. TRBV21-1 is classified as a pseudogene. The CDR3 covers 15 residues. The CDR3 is CASSFWTSDTYEQYF. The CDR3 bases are TGTGCCAGCAGCTTCTGGACTAGCGATACCTACGAGCAGTACTTC.

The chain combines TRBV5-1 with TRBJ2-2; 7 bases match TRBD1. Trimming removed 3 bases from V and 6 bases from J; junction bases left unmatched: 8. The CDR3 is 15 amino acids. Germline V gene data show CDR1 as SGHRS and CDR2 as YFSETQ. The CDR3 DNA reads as TGCGCCAGCAGCTCCGAGACAGGGCGGGCCGGGGAGCTGTTTTTT. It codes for CASSSETGRAGELFF.

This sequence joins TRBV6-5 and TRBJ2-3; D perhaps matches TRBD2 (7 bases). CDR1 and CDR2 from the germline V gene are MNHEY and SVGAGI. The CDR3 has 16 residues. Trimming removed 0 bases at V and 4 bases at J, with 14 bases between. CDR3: CASSYSGGGWSDTQYF. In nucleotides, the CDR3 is TGTGCCAGCAGTTACTCAGGGGGAGGGTGGTCAGATACGCAGTATTTT.

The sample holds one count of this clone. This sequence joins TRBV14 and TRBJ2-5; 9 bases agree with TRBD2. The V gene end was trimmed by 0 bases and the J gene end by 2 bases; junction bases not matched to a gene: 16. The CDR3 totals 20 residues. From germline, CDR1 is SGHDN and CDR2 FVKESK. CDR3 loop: CASSQEFSGGHSEEQETQYF. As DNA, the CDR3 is TGTGCCAGCAGCCAAGAGTTTAGCGGGGGACACTCAGAAGAACAAGAGACCCAGTACTTC.

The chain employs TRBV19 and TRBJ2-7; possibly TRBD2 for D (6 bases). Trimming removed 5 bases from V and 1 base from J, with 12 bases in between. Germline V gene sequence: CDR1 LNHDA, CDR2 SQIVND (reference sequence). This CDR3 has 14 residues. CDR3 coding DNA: TGTGCCAGTAGTCGACTAGTAGGGTCCTACGAGCAGTACTTC. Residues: CASSRLVGSYEQYF.

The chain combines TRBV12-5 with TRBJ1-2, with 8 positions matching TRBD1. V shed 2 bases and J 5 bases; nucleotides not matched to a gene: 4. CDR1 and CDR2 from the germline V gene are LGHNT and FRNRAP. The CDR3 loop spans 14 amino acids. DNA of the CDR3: TGTGCTAGTGGTTTGTGGGGGACAGGTTATGGCTACACCTTC. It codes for CASGLWGTGYGYTF.

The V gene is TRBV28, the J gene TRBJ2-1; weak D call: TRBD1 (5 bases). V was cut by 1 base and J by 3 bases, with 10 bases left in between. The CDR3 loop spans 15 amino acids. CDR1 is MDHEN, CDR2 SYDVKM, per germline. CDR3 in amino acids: CASSLFGHNYNEQFF. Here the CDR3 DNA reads TGTGCCAGCAGTTTATTCGGACACAACTACAATGAGCAGTTCTTC.

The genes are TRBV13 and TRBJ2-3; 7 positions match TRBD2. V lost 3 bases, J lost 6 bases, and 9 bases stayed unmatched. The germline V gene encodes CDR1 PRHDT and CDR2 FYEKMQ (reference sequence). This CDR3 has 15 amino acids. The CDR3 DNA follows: TGTGCCAGCAGCTTCAAGCGGGGCGCCAGGGATACGCAGTATTTT. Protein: CASSFKRGARDTQYF.

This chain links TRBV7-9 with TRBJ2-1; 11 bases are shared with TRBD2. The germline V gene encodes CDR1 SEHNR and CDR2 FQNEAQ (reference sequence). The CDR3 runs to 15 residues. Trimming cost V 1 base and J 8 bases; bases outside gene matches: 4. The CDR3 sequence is CASSLVTSGSDEQFF. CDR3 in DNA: TGTGCCAGCAGCTTAGTAACTAGCGGGAGCGATGAGCAGTTCTTC.

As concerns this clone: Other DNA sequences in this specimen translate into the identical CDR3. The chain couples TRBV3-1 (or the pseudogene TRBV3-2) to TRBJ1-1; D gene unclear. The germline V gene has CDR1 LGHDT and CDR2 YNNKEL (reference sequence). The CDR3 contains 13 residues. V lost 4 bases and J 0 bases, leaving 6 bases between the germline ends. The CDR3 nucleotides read TGTGCCAGCAGCCCCGGGGTGAACACTGAAGCTTTCTTT. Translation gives CASSPGVNTEAFF.

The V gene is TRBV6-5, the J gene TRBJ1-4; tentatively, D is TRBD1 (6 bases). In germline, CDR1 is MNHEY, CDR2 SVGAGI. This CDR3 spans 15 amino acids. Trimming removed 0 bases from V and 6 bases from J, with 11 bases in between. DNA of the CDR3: TGTGCCAGCAGTTACTCTTCGGACAGTGATGAAAAACTGTTTTTT. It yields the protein CASSYSSDSDEKLFF.

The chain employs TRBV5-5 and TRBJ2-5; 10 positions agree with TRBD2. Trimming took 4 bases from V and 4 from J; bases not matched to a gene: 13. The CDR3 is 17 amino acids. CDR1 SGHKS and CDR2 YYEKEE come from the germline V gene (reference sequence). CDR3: CASSRGDLAGVGETQYF. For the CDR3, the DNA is TGTGCCAGCAGCCGAGGGGACCTAGCGGGAGTTGGAGAGACCCAGTACTTC. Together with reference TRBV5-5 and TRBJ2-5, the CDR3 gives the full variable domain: DAGVTQSPTHLIKTRGQQVTLRCSPISGHKSVSWYQQVLGQGPQFIFQYYEKEERGRGNFPDRFSARQFPNYSSELNVNALLLGDSALYLCASSRGDLAGVGETQYFGPGTRLLVL.

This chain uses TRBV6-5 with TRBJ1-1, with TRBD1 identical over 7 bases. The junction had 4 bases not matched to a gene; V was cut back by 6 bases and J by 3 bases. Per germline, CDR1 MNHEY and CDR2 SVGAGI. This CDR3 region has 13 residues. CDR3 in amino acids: CASRTGTDTEAFF. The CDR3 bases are TGTGCCAGCAGGACCGGGACAGACACTGAAGCTTTCTTT.

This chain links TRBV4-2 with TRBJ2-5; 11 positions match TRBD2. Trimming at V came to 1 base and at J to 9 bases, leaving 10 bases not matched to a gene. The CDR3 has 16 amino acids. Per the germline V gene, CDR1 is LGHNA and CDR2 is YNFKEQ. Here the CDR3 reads CASSQVTSGSGPAQYF. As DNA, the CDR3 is TGTGCCAGCAGCCAAGTTACTAGCGGGAGTGGCCCGGCCCAGTACTTC.

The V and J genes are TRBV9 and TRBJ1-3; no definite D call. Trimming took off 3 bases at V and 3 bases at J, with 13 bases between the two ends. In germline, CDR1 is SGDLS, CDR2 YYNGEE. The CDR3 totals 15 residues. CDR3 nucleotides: TGTGCCAGCAGCGGCCCAGCAGGCGTTGGAAACACCATATATTTT. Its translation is CASSGPAGVGNTIYF.

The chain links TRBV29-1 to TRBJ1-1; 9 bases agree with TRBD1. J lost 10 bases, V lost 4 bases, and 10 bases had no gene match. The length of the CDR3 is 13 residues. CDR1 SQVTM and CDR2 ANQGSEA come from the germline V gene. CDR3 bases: TGCAGCGTTGTCAGGACAGGGGTGGAGGGAGCTTTCTTT. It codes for CSVVRTGVEGAFF.

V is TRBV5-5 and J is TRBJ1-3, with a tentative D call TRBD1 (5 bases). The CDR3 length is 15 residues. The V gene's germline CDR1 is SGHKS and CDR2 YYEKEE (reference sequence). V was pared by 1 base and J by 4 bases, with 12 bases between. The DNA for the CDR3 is TGTGCCAGCAGCTTGTTGTTGGGGCCCGGAAACACCATATATTTT. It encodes CASSLLLGPGNTIYF. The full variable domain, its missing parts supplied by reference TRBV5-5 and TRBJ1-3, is DAGVTQSPTHLIKTRGQQVTLRCSPISGHKSVSWYQQVLGQGPQFIFQYYEKEERGRGNFPDRFSARQFPNYSSELNVNALLLGDSALYLCASSLLLGPGNTIYFGEGSWLTVV.

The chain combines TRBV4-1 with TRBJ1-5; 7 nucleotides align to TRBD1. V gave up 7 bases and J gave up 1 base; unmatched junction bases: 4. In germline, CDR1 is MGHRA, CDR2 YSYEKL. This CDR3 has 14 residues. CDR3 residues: CASTPTGSNQPQHF. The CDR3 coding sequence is TGCGCCAGCACCCCGACAGGGAGCAATCAGCCCCAGCATTTT.

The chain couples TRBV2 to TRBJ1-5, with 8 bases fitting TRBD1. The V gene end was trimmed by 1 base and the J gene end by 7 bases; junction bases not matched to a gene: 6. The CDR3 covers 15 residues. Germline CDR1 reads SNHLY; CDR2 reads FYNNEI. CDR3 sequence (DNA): TGTGCCAGCAGTGAAGACAGGGGGAGGCGGCAGCCCCAGCATTTT. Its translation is CASSEDRGRRQPQHF.